These 5 T cell receptor beta chains were sequenced from one sample in a study of CD8 T cells in Susac syndrome. The authors reverse transcribed about 0.5 to 1 ug RNA with random hexamers. TCRdb analysed the immunoSEQ multiplex PCR reads with MiXCR anew, one entry per CDR3 protein. The profile shows fewer than 200,000 distinct CDR3 sequences, just under 95% of them singletons. Sequencing used CD4+ T cells from PBMCs. All receptors derive from a human donor in good health.

The V call is TRBV19, the J call TRBJ2-1; TRBD1 is a possible D gene (5 bases). This CDR3 spans 15 amino acids. The germline V and J ends were trimmed by 3 bases and 8 bases, with 17 bases remaining between them. Per the germline V gene, CDR1 is LNHDA and CDR2 is SQIVND (reference sequence). CDR3 sequence: CASSIWQGLGYEQFF. The CDR3 DNA reads TGTGCCAGTAGTATCTGGCAGGGCCTGGGCTATGAGCAGTTCTTC.

CDR3 nucleotides: TGTGCCAGCAGCTTAGACCGCCAGGGTATGCAGTATTTT. It yields the protein CASSLDRQGMQYF. The chain carries TRBV7-2 and TRBJ2-3, with D perhaps TRBD1 (5 bases). Germline assignment: CDR1 SGHTA and CDR2 FQGNSA. The CDR3 is 13 residues long. V lost 1 base to trimming and J lost 11 bases, with 13 bases between them. Full variable domain (outside the CDR3, taken from reference TRBV7-2 and TRBJ2-3): GAGVSQSPSNKVTEKGKDVELRCDPISGHTALYWYRQSLGQGLEFLIYFQGNSAPDKSGLPSDRFSAERTGGSVSTLTIQRTQQEDSAVYLCASSLDRQGMQYFGPGTRLTVL.

This clonotype was found once. V and J are TRBV29-1 and TRBJ2-3; D possibly corresponds to TRBD1 (7 bases). Germline V CDR1 and CDR2: SQVTM, ANQGSEA. The CDR3 has 12 residues. Trimming left V 6 bases short and J 3 bases short, with 10 bases between. The DNA of the CDR3 is TGCAGCGTGGCGGGACAGACAGATACGCAGTATTTT. Its translation: CSVAGQTDTQYF.

The chain links TRBV3-1 to TRBJ2-2; no clear D gene. This CDR3 spans 13 amino acids. The V gene's germline CDR1 is LGHDT and CDR2 YNNKEL (reference sequence). V lost 1 base, J lost 0 bases, and 0 bases lay in between. This chain's CDR3 is CASSQANTGELFF. CDR3 in DNA: TGTGCCAGCAGCCAAGCGAACACCGGGGAGCTGTTTTTT.

For the CDR3, the DNA is TGTGCCAGCAGCTTAGTTGACGATCAGCCCCAGCATTTT. As protein: CASSLVDDQPQHF. V usage is TRBV7-2 and J usage is TRBJ1-5, with no clear D. Between the trimmed V and J ends, which lost 1 base and 5 bases, there was a span of 6 bases. There are 13 residues in the CDR3. Germline CDR1 and CDR2: SGHTA and FQGNSA.